This TCR beta chain was documented in a study of blood T cell repertoires in COVID-19. Whole-study context: COVID-19 samples, acute and convalescent, were from the United States, Italy and Spain. From T cells, B-cell-depleted T cells, or PBMCs came the material, which was cDNA or gDNA.

Study processing details: Estimates of nucleated cell counts were drawn from the amplification of reference gene primers. Produced via immunoSEQ multiplex PCR; TCRdb's table is partial and in-frame only. The V and J calls and the clone size are those of that table, but D and trimming were determined from the DNA. The sample consists of tens of thousands of clones, 85% to 95% of them appearing once. The material sequenced was peripheral blood. The receptor was isolated from a human donor in a cohort sampled during active COVID-19.

The CDR3 DNA reads as TGTGCCATCAGTGAGTCGGGCCCGGGAGAACATGAGCAGTTCTTC. Its translation is CAISESGPGEHEQFF. This chain joins TRBV10-3 and TRBJ2-1; D is perhaps TRBD2 (6 bases). The length of the CDR3 is 15 residues. CDR1 ENHRY and CDR2 SYGVKD come from the germline V gene. V shed 0 bases and J shed 8 bases, with 14 bases lying between them.